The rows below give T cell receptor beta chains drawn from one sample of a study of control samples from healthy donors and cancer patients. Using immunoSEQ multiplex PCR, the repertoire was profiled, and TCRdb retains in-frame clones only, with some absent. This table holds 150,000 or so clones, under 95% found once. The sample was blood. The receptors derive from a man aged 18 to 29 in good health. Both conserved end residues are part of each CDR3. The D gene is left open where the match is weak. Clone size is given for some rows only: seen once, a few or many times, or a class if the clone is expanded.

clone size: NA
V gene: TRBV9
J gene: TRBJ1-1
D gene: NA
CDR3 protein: CASRPTPGTAQAFF
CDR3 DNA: TGTGCCAGCAGACCTACCCCGGGGACCGCCCAAGCTTTCTTT

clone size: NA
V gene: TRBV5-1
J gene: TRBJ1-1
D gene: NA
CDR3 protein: CASSSSLGGGGDTEAFF
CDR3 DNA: TGCGCCAGCAGCTCTTCACTGGGAGGAGGTGGGGACACTGAAGCTTTCTTT

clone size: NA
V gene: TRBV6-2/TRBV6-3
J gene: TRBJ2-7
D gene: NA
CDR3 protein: CASSPSYEQYF
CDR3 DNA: TGTGCCAGCAGCCCTTCCTACGAGCAGTACTTC

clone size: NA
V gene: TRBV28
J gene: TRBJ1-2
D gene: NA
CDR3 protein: CASSHTLREGANYGYTF
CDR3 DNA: TGTGCCAGCAGCCATACCCTTCGGGAGGGTGCGAACTATGGCTACACCTTC

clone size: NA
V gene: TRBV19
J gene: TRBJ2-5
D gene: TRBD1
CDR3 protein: CASSIDPWDRGAQETQYF
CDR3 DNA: TGTGCCAGTAGTATAGACCCGTGGGACAGGGGGGCCCAAGAGACCCAGTACTTC

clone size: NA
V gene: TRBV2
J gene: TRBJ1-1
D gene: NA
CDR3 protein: CASSYISGTPLEAFF
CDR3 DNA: TGTGCCAGCTCATATATTAGTGGTACCCCCCTTGAAGCTTTCTTT

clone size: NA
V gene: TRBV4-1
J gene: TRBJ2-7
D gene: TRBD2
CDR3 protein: CASSQLSELAGGTYEQYF
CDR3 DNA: TGCGCCAGCAGCCAACTCTCTGAACTAGCGGGGGGCACCTACGAGCAGTACTTC

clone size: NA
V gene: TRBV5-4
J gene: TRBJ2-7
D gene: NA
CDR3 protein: CASTHPGGEEQYF
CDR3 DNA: TGTGCCAGCACCCATCCAGGAGGGGAGGAGCAGTACTTC

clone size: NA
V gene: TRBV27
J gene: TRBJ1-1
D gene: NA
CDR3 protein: CASRSTTGYTEAFF
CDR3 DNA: TGTGCCAGCAGAAGTACGACAGGATACACTGAAGCTTTCTTT

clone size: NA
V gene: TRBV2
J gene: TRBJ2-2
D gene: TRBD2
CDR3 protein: CASSEGTSGGNTGELFF
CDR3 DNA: TGTGCCAGCAGCGAGGGGACTAGCGGGGGGAACACCGGGGAGCTGTTTTTT

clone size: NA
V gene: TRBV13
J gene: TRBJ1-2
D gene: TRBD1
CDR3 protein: CASSLTGEEDGYTF
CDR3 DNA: TGTGCCAGCAGCCTGACAGGGGAGGAGGATGGCTACACCTTC

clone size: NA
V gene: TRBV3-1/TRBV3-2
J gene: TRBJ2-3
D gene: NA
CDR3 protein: CASSQDTLPPRPQYF
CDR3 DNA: TGTGCCAGCAGCCAAGACACCTTACCCCCCCGCCCGCAGTATTTT

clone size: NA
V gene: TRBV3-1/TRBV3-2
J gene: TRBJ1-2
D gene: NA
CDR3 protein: CASSQGRSRTRAYGYTF
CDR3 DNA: TGTGCCAGCAGCCAAGGTAGGAGCCGGACCCGTGCCTATGGCTACACCTTC

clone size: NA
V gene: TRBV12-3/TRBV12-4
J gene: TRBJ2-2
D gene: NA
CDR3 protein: CASRDGKTGELFF
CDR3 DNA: TGTGCCAGCCGGGACGGGAAAACCGGGGAGCTGTTTTTT

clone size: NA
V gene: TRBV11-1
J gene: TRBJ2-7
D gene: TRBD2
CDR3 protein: CASSYSGGPGYEQYF
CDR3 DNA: TGTGCCAGCAGCTATAGCGGGGGGCCGGGCTACGAGCAGTACTTC

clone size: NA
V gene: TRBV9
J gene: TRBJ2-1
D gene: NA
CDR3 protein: CASSARREISYNEQFF
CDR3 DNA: TGTGCCAGCAGCGCACGCCGGGAAATCTCCTACAATGAGCAGTTCTTC

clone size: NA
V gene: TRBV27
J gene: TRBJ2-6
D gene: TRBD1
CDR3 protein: CASSPRDRESNVLTF
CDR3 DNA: TGTGCCAGCAGTCCCCGGGACAGGGAATCCAACGTCCTGACTTTC

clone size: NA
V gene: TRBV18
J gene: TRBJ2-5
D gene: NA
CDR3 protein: CASATQETQYF
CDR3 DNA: TGTGCCAGCGCCACTCAAGAGACCCAGTACTTC

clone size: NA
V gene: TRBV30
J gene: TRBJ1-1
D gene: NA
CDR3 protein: CAWSLGAEAFF
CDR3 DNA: TGTGCCTGGAGTTTGGGGGCTGAAGCTTTCTTT

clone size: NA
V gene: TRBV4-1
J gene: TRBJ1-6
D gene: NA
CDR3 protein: CASSQDPTGNSPLHF
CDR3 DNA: TGCGCCAGCAGCCAAGATCCGACAGGAAATTCACCCCTCCACTTT

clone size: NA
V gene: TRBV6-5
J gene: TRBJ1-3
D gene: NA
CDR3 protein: CASSRSQISGNTIYF
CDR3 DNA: TGTGCCAGCAGTCGCTCCCAAATCTCTGGAAACACCATATATTTT

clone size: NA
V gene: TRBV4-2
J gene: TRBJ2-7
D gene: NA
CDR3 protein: CASSQDHPGASYEQYF
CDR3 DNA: TGTGCCAGCAGCCAAGATCATCCCGGGGCATCCTACGAGCAGTACTTC

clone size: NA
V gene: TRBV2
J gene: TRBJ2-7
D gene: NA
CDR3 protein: CASSETLSYGSMDEQYF
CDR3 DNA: TGTGCCAGCAGTGAGACACTAAGTTATGGGTCTATGGACGAGCAGTACTTC

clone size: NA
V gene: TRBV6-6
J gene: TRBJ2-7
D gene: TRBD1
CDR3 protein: CASSLKRGRLSYEQYF
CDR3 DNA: TGTGCCAGCAGTTTAAAAAGGGGGCGGCTCTCCTACGAGCAGTACTTC

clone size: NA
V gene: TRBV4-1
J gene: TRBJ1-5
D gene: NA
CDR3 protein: CASSQVQATRNQPQHF
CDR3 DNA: TGCGCCAGCAGCCAAGTCCAGGCTACCCGCAATCAGCCCCAGCATTTT

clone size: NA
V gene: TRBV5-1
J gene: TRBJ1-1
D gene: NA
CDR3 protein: CASSLAENTEAFF
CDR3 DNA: TGCGCCAGCAGCTTGGCAGAGAACACTGAAGCTTTCTTT

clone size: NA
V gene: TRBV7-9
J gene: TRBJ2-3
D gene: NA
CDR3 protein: CASRGTVGTDTQYF
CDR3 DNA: TGTGCCAGCAGAGGGACGGTGGGGACAGATACGCAGTATTTT

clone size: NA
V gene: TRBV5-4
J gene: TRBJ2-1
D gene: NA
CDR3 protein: CASSPLGDNEQFF
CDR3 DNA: TGTGCCAGCAGCCCCCTAGGGGACAATGAGCAGTTCTTC

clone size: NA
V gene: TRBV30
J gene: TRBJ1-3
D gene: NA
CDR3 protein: CAWSVGRGNTIYF
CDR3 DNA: TGTGCCTGGAGTGTCGGGAGAGGAAACACCATATATTTT

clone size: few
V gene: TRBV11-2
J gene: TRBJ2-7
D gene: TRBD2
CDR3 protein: CASSFTSGSNEQYF
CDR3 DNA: TGTGCCAGCAGCTTCACTAGCGGGAGTAACGAGCAGTACTTC

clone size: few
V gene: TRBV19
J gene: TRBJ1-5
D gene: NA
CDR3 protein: CASSSEGWYDQPQHF
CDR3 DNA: TGTGCCAGTAGTTCGGAGGGGTGGTATGATCAGCCCCAGCATTTT

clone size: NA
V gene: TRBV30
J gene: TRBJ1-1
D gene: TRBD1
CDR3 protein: CAWSEDREINTEAFF
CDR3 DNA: TGTGCCTGGAGCGAGGACAGGGAGATCAACACTGAAGCTTTCTTT

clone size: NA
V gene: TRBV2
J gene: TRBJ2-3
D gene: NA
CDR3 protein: CASRARGGPDTQYF
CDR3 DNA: TGTGCCAGCAGGGCGAGGGGAGGACCAGATACGCAGTATTTT

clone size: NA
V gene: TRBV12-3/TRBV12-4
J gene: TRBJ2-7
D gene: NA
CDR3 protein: CASSLRSEQYF
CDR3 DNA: TGTGCCAGCAGTTTGAGGAGCGAGCAGTACTTC

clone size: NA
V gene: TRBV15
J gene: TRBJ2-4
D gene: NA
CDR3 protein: CATSRVDIAKNIQYF
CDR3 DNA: TGTGCCACCAGCAGAGTAGATATAGCCAAAAACATTCAGTACTTC

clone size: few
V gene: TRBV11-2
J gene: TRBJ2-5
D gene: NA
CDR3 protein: CASTPGTGDLETQYF
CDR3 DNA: TGTGCCAGCACCCCAGGGACGGGGGACTTGGAGACCCAGTACTTC

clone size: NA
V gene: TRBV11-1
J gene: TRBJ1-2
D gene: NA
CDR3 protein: CASSLRGMDGYTF
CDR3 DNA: TGTGCCAGCAGCTTAAGGGGTATGGATGGCTACACCTTC

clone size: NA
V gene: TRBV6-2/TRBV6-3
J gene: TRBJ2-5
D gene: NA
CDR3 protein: CASSHGETQYF
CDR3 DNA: TGTGCCAGCAGTCATGGGGAGACCCAGTACTTC

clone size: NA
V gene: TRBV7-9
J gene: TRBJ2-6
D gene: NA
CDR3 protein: CASSLGPSGANVLTF
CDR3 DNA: TGTGCCAGCAGCTTGGGTCCCTCTGGGGCCAACGTCCTGACTTTC

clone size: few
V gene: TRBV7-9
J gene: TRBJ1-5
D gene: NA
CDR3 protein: CASSSGEGQPQHF
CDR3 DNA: TGTGCCAGCAGCTCCGGCGAAGGGCAGCCCCAGCATTTT

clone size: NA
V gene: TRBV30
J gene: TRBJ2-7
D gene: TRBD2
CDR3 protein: CAWRTRGGRPYEQYF
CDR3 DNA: TGTGCCTGGAGAACCCGAGGCGGGAGGCCCTACGAGCAGTACTTC

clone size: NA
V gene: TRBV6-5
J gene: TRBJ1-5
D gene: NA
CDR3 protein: CASREGPKTNQPQHF
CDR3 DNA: TGTGCCAGCAGGGAGGGACCTAAGACCAATCAGCCCCAGCATTTT

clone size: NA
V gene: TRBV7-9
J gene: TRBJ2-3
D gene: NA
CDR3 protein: CASSFDPTQYF
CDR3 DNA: TGTGCCAGCAGCTTCGACCCTACGCAGTATTTT

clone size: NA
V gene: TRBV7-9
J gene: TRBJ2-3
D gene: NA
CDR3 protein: CASSEVDTQYF
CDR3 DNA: TGTGCCAGCAGCGAAGTAGATACGCAGTATTTT

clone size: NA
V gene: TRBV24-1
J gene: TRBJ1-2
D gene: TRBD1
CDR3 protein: CATTHLTHRTGGALDGYTF
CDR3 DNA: TGTGCCACCACCCATTTGACCCACCGGACAGGGGGCGCGTTGGATGGCTACACCTTC

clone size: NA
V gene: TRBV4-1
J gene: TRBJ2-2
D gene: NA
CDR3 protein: CASSQDWRLNTGELFF
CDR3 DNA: TGCGCCAGCAGCCAAGACTGGCGACTAAACACCGGGGAGCTGTTTTTT

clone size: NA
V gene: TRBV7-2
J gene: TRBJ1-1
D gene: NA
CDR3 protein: CASSPHTEAFF
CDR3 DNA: TGTGCCAGCAGTCCGCACACTGAAGCTTTCTTT

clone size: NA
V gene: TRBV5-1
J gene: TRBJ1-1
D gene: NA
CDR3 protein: CASSFNLRKNTEAFF
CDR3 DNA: TGCGCCAGCAGCTTTAACCTCAGAAAGAACACTGAAGCTTTCTTT

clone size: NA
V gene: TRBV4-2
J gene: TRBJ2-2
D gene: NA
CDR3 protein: CASSQDDSPDTGELFF
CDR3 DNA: TGTGCCAGCAGCCAAGATGACTCGCCGGACACCGGGGAGCTGTTTTTT

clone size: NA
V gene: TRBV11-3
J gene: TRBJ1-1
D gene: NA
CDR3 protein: CASSDRPNTEAFF
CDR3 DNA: TGTGCCAGCAGCGATCGACCGAACACTGAAGCTTTCTTT

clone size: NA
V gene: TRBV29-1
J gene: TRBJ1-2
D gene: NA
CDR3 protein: CSVEPMGGAGYGYTF
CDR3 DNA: TGCAGCGTTGAACCGATGGGGGGGGCGGGTTATGGCTACACCTTC

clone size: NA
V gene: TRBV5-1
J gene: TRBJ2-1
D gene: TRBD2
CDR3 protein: CASSSLAGPYNEQFF
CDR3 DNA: TGCGCCAGCAGCTCGCTAGCGGGACCCTACAATGAGCAGTTCTTC

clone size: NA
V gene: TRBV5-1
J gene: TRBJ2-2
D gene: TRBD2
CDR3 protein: CASSLAPASGNTGELFF
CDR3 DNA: TGCGCCAGCAGCTTGGCCCCGGCTAGCGGGAACACCGGGGAGCTGTTTTTT

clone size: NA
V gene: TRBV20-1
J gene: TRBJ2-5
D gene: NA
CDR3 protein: CSASGGVEETQYF
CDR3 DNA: TGCAGTGCTAGTGGGGGAGTTGAAGAGACCCAGTACTTC